A single sample gave rise to the 10 T cell receptor beta chains below, sequenced in a study of OX40 agonist ivuxolimab in advanced cancers. Sequencing was performed with immunoSEQ multiplex PCR; in TCRdb, only in-frame clones are kept and a portion is missing. The sample comprises some 100,000 clones, 85% to 90% of which are singletons, and just under 2% rests with the top ten. Sequencing used CD4+ or CD8+ T cells sorted from blood, obtained in a trial of the OX40 agonist ivuxolimab. These receptors all stem from an adult with an advanced solid tumor such as melanoma, head and neck, liver or kidney cancer.

The chain couples TRBV5-6 to TRBJ2-1; 9 bases are a match to TRBD2. Per the germline V gene, CDR1 is SGHDT and CDR2 is YYEEEE. V lost 2 bases to trimming and J lost 8 bases; unmatched junction nucleotides: 8. The CDR3 totals 15 residues. The DNA for the CDR3 is TGTGCCAGCAGCTTCGGCGGGAGGGCCAGGGATGAGCAGTTCTTC. Translated, it gives CASSFGGRARDEQFF. Full variable domain (outside the CDR3, taken from reference TRBV5-6 and TRBJ2-1): DAGVTQSPTHLIKTRGQQVTLRCSPKSGHDTVSWYQQALGQGPQFIFQYYEEEERQRGNFPDRFSGHQFPNYSSELNVNALLLGDSALYLCASSFGGRARDEQFFGPGTRLTVL.

The V call is TRBV5-1, the J call TRBJ1-1; TRBD1 matches 8 bases. V was pared by 4 bases and J by 5 bases, with 7 bases of the junction left unmatched. The length of the CDR3 is 14 residues. CDR1 and CDR2 from the germline V gene are SGHRS and YFSETQ. CDR3 residues: CASSPGQGETEAFF. The CDR3 DNA follows: TGCGCCAGCAGCCCTGGACAGGGAGAAACTGAAGCTTTCTTT.

The V call is TRBV6-5, the J call TRBJ1-5; TRBD1 might be the D (5 bases). This CDR3 has 13 residues. Trimming removed 6 bases from V and 4 bases from J, with 10 bases in between. Germline values: CDR1 MNHEY, CDR2 SVGAGI. In DNA, the CDR3 is TGTGCCAGCAGAAGGGACGAAAATCAGCCCCAGCATTTT. This translates into CASRRDENQPQHF.

The V and J genes are TRBV2 and TRBJ2-7; the D call may be TRBD1 or TRBD2 (5 bases each). V lost 4 bases and J 3 bases, leaving 10 bases between the germline ends. The CDR3 loop spans 13 amino acids. Germline lookup yields CDR1 SNHLY and CDR2 FYNNEI. In DNA, the CDR3 is TGTGCCAGCAGTGGAGGGACCTTCTACGAGCAGTACTTC. Translating it yields CASSGGTFYEQYF.

The chain carries TRBV7-3 and TRBJ2-1; 8 bases align to TRBD2. The CDR3 is 18 residues long. The ends lost 1 base at V and 7 bases at J; junction bases unmatched: 15. In germline, CDR1 is SGHTA, CDR2 FQGTGA. CDR3: CASSLRAASGRLGNEQFF. The CDR3 DNA reads as TGTGCCAGCAGCTTAAGGGCGGCTAGCGGGCGACTCGGGAATGAGCAGTTCTTC.

V and J are TRBV9 and TRBJ2-3; possible D gene TRBD2, 5 bases. CDR3 length: 16 amino acids. With 4 bases removed from V and 6 bases from J, the gap between germline ends came to 21 bases. The V gene's germline CDR1 is SGDLS and CDR2 YYNGEE. The CDR3 nucleotides read TGTGCCAGCAGCCCGATTGGCGGGTACGGCGCGGATACGCAGTATTTT. As protein: CASSPIGGYGADTQYF.

V and J are TRBV30 and TRBJ2-7, with 9 nucleotides matching TRBD2. V lost 5 bases, J lost 4 bases, and 12 bases stayed unmatched. Germline CDR1 GTSNPN, CDR2 SVGIG (reference sequence). The CDR3 contains 15 residues. The CDR3 bases are TGTGCCTGGTCCTCAAGAGGACTAGCGACTTACGAGCAGTACTTC. This gives the protein CAWSSRGLATYEQYF.

The gene calls are TRBV6-5 and TRBJ2-3, with TRBD1 identical over 7 bases. The CDR3 covers 14 residues. The V gene's germline CDR1 is MNHEY and CDR2 SVGAGI. V lost 6 bases and J lost 1; bases outside the gene matches: 4. The CDR3 sequence is CASRRGQGTDTQYF. Here the CDR3 DNA reads TGTGCCAGCAGGAGAGGACAGGGCACAGATACGCAGTATTTT.

V usage is TRBV6-5 and J usage is TRBJ1-1; no clear D. The germline gives CDR1 MNHEY, CDR2 SVGAGI. This CDR3 has 13 residues. V was shortened by 6 bases and J by 0 bases, with 8 bases between the two germline ends. DNA of the CDR3: TGTGCCAGCAGGAGCCAAATGAACACTGAAGCTTTCTTT. Translating it yields CASRSQMNTEAFF.

The CDR3, as DNA: TGTGCCAGCAGTCAACAGGGAGGTGAGACCCAGTACTTC. This sequence encodes CASSQQGGETQYF. This rearrangement joins TRBV7-2 to TRBJ2-5; D assignment may be TRBD1 or TRBD2 (6 bases each). V was cut by 6 bases and J by 5 bases, with 13 bases left in between. CDR3 size: 13 residues. Germline V gene lookup returns CDR1 SGHTA and CDR2 FQGNSA.